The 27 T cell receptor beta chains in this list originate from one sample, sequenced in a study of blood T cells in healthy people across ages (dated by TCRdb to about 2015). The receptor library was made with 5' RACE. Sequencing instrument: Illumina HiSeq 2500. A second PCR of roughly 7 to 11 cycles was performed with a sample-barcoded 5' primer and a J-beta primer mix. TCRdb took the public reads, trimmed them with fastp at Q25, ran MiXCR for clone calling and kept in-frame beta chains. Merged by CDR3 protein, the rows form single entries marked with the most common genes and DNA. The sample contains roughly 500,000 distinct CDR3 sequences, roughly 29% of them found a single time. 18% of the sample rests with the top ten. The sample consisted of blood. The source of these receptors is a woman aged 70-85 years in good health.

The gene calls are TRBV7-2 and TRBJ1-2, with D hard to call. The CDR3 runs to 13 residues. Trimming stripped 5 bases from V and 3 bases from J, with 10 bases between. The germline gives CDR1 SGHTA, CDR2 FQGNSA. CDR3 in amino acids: CASSPTDYYGYTF. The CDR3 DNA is TGTGCCAGCAGCCCGACGGACTACTATGGCTACACCTTC.

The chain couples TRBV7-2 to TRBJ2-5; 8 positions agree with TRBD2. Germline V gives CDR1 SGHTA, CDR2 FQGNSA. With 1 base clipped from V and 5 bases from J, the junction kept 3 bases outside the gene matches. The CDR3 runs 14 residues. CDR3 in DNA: TGTGCCAGCAGCTTAGGACTAGCGTACGAGACCCAGTACTTC. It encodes CASSLGLAYETQYF. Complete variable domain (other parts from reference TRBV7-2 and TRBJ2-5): GAGVSQSPSNKVTEKGKDVELRCDPISGHTALYWYRQSLGQGLEFLIYFQGNSAPDKSGLPSDRFSAERTGGSVSTLTIQRTQQEDSAVYLCASSLGLAYETQYFGPGTRLLVL.

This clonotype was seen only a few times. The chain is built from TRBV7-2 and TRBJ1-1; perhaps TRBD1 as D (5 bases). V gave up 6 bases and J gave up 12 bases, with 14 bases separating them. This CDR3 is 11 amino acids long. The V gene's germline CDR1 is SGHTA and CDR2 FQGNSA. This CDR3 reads CASSLVGGSFF. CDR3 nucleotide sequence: TGTGCCAGCAGTCTAGTGGGGGGTTCTTTCTTT.

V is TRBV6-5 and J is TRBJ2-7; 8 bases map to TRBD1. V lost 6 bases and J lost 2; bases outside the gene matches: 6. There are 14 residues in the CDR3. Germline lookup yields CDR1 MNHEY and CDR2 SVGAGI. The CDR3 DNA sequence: TGTGCCAGCAGGCAGGGACAGGTCACCTACGAGCAGTACTTC. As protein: CASRQGQVTYEQYF.

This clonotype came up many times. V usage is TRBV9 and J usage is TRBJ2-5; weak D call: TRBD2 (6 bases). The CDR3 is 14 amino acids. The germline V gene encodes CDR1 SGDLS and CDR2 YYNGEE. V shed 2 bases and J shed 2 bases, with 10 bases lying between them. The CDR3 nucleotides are TGTGCCAGCAGCGTCGCGGGGACGCAAGAGACCCAGTACTTC. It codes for CASSVAGTQETQYF.

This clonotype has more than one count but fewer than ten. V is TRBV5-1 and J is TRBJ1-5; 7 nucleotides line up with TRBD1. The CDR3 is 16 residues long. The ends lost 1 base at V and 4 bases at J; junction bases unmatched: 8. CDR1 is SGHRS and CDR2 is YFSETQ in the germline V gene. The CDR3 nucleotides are TGCGCCAGCAGCTTGACAGGGGATCCTTTAAATCAGCCCCAGCATTTT. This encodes CASSLTGDPLNQPQHF.

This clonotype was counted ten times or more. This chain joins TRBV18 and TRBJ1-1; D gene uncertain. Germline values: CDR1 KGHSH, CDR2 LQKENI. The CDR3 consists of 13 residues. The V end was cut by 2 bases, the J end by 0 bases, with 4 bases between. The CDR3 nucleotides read TGTGCCAGCTCACCAAGTATGAACACTGAAGCTTTCTTT. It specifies CASSPSMNTEAFF.

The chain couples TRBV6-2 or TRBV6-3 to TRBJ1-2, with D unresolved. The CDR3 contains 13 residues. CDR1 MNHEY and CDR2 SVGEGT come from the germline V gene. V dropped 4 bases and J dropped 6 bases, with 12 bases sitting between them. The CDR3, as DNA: TGTGCCAGCAGTTCGTCAGTCGTACATGGCTACACCTTC. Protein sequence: CASSSSVVHGYTF.

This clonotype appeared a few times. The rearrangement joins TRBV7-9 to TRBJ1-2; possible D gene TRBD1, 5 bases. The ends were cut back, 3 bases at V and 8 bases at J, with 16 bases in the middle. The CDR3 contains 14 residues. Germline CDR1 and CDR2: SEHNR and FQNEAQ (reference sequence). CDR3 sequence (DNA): TGTGCCAGCAGCTTTAACCGCCTCGGGGACGGCTACACCTTC. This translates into CASSFNRLGDGYTF.

The CDR3 coding sequence is TGCGCCAGCAGCCTGGGGGACAGTCCGGGTACTGAAGCTTTCTTT. This sequence encodes CASSLGDSPGTEAFF. The gene calls are TRBV5-1 and TRBJ1-1, with 7 bases identical to TRBD1. V lost 4 bases and J lost 5; bases outside the gene matches: 11. Germline assignment: CDR1 SGHRS and CDR2 YFSETQ. The CDR3 is 15 residues long.

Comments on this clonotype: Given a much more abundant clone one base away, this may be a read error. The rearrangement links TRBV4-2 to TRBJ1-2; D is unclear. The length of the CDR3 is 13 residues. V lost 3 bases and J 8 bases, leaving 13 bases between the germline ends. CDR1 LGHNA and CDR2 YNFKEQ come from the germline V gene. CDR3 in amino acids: CASSHIATGGYTF. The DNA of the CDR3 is TGTGCCAGCAGCCATATAGCCACTGGGGGCTACACCTTC.

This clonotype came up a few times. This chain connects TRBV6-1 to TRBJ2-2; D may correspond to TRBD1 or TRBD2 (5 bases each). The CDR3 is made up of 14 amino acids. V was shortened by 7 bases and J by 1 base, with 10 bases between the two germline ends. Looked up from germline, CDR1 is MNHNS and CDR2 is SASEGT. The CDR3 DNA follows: TGTGCCAGCATAGAGGGGTTGAACACCGGGGAGCTGTTTTTT. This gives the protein CASIEGLNTGELFF.

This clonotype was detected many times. CDR3 DNA sequence: TGCAGTGCTAGAGATTCCAGCCGGGATCCATTCGCACTTAACTATGGCTACACCTTC. Residues: CSARDSSRDPFALNYGYTF. The rearrangement uses TRBV20-1 and TRBJ1-2; D gene unclear. CDR1 is DFQATT, CDR2 SNEGSKA, per germline (reference sequence). The CDR3 loop spans 19 amino acids. Trimming removed 0 bases from V and 1 base from J, with 24 bases in between.

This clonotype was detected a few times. CDR3 bases: TGCAGTGCTAGCAAAAATCCTGTAGAGACCCAGTACTTC. This codes for CSASKNPVETQYF. The chain employs TRBV20-1 and TRBJ2-1; D unresolved. The tail of the sequence fits TRBJ2-5 better, so the J call may be wrong. This CDR3 has 13 amino acids. Germline V gives CDR1 DFQATT, CDR2 SNEGSKA (reference sequence).

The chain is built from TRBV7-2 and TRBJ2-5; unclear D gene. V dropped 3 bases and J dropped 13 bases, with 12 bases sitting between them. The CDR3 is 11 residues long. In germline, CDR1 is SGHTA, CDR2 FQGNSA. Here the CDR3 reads CASSLDGVTYF. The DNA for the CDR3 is TGTGCCAGCAGCTTGGACGGCGTCACGTACTTC.

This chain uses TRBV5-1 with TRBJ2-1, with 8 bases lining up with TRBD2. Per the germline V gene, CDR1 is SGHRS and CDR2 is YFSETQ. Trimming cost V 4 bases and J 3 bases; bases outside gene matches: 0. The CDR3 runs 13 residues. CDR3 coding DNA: TGCGCCAGCAGCACTAGCGGCTACAATGAGCAGTTCTTC. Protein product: CASSTSGYNEQFF.

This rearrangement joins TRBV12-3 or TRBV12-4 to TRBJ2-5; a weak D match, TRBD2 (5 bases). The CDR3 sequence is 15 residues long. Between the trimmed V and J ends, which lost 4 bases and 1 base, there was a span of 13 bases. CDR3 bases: TGTGCCAGCAGTTCCTCGACTACTCTCCAAGAGACCCAGTACTTC. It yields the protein CASSSSTTLQETQYF.

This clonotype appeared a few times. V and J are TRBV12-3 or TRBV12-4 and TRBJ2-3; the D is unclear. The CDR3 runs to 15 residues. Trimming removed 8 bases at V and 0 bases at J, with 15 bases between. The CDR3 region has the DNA TGTGCCAGCGAACAGCGCGACACTAGCACAGATACGCAGTATTTT. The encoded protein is CASEQRDTSTDTQYF.

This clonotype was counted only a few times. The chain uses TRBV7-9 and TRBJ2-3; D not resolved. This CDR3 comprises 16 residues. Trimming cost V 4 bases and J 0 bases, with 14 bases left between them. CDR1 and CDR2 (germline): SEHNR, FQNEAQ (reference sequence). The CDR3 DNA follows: TGTGCCAGCAGCTCTAAGACGACCGCGAGCACAGATACGCAGTATTTT. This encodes CASSSKTTASTDTQYF. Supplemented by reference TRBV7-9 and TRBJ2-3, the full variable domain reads DTGVSQNPRHKITKRGQNVTFRCDPISEHNRLYWYRQTLGQGPEFLTYFQNEAQLEKSRLLSDRFSAERPKGSFSTLEIQRTEQGDSAMYLCASSSKTTASTDTQYFGPGTRLTVL.

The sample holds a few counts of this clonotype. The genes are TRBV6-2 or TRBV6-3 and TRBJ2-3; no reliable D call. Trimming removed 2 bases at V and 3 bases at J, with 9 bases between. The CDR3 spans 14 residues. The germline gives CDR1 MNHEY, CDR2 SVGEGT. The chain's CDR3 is CASSYNRMTDTQYF. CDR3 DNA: TGTGCCAGCAGTTACAACCGGATGACAGATACGCAGTATTTT.

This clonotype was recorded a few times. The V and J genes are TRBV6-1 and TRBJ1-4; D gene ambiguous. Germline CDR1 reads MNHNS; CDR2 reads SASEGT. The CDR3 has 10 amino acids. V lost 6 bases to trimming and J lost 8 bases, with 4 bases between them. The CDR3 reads CASRAEKLFF. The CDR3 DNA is TGTGCCAGCAGGGCCGAAAAACTGTTTTTT.

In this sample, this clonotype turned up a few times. The CDR3 bases are TGCAGTGCCGCATCAGGGGTAGCGGGGGGGCAAGATACGCAGTATTTT. It translates to CSAASGVAGGQDTQYF. The chain employs TRBV20-1 and TRBJ2-3, with 11 bases identical to TRBD2. V dropped 6 bases and J dropped 5; count of bases not matched to a gene: 13. CDR3 length: 16 residues. Germline values: CDR1 DFQATT, CDR2 SNEGSKA (reference sequence).

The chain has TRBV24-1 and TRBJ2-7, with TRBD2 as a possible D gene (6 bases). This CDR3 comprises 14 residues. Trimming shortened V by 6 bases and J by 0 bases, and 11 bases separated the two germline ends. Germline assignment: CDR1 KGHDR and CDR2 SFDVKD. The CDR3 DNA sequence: TGTGCCACCAGTCTTTTAGCGGCCTCCTACGAGCAGTACTTC. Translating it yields CATSLLAASYEQYF.

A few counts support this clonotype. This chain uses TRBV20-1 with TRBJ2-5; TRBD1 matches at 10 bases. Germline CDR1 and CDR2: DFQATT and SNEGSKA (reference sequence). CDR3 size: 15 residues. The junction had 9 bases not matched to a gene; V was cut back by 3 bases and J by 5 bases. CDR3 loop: CSARMKGQGQETQYF. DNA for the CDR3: TGCAGTGCTAGGATGAAGGGACAGGGGCAGGAGACCCAGTACTTC.

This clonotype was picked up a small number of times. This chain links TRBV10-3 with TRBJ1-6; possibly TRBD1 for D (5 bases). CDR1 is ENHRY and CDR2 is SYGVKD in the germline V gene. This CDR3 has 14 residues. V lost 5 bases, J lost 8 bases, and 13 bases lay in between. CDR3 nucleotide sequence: TGTGCCATCAGTATACAGGACCACGATTCACCCCTCCACTTT. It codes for CAISIQDHDSPLHF.

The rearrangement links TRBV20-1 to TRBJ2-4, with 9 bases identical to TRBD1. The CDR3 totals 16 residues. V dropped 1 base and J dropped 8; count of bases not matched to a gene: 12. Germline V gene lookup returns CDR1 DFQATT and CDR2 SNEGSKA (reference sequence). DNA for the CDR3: TGCAGTGCTAGAGCCCCGCCCGGGACAGGGAGGGACATTCAGTACTTC. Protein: CSARAPPGTGRDIQYF.

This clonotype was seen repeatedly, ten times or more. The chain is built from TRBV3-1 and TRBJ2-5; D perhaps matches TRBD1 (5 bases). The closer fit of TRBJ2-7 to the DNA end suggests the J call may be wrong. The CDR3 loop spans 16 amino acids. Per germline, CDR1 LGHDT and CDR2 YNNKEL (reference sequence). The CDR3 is CASSRTSSGWGYEQYF. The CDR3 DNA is TGTGCCAGCAGCCGAACCTCTTCAGGGTGGGGATACGAGCAGTACTTC.